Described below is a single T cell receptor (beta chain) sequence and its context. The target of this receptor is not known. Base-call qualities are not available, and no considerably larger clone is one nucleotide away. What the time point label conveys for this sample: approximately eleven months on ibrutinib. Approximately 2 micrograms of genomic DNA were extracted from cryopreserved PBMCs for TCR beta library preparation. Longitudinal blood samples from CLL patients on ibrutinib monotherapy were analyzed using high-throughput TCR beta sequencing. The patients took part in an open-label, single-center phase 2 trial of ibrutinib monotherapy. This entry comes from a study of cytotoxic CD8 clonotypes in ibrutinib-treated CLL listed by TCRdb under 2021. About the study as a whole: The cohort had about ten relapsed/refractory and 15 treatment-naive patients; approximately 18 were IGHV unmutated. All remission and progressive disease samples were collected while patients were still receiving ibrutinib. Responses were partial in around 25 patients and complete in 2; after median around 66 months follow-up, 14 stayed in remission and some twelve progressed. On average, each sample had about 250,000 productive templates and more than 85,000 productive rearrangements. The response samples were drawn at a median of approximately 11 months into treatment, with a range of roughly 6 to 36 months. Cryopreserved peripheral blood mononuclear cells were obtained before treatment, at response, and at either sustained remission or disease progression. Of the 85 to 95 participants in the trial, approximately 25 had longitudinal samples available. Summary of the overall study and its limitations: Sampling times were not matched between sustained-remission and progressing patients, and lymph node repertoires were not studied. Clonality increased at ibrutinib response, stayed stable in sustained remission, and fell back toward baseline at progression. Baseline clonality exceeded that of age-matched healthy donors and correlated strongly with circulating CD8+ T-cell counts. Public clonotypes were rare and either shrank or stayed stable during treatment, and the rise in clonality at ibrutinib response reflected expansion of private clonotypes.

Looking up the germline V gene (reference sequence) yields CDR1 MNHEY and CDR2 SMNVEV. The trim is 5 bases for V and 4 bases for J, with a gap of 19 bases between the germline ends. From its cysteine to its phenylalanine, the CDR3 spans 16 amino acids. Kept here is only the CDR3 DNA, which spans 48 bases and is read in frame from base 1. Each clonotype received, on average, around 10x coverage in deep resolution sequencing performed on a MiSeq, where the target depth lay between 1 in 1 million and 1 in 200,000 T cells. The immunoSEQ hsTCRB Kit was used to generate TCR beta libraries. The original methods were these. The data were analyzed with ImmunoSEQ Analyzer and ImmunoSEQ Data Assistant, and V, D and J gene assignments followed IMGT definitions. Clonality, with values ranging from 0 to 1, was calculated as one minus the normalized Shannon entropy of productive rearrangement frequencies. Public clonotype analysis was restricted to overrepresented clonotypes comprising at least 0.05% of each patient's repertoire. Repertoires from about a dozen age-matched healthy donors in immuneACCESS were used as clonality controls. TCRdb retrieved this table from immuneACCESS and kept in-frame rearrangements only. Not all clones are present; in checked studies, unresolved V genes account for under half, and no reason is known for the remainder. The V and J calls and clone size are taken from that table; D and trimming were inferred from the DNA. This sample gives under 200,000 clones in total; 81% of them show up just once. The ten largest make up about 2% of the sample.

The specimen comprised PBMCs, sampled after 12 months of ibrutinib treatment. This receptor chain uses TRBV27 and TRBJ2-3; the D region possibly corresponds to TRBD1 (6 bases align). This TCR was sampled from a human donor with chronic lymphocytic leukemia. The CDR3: CASSRLVGRGADTQYF. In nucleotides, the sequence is TGTGCCAGCAGTCGATTAGTGGGCAGGGGTGCAGATACGCAGTATTTT.